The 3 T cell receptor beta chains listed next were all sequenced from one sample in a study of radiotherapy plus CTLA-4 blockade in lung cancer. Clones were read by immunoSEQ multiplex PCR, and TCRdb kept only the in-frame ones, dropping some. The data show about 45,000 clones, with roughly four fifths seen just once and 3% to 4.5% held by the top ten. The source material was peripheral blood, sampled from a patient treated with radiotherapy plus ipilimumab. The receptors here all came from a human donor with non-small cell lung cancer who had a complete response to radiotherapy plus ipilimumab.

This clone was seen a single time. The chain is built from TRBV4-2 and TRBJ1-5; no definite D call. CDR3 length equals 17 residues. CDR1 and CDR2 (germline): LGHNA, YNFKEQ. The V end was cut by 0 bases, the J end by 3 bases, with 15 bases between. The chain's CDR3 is CASSQEPLVKINQPQHF. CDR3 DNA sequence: TGTGCCAGCAGCCAAGAGCCCCTAGTGAAGATCAATCAGCCCCAGCATTTT.

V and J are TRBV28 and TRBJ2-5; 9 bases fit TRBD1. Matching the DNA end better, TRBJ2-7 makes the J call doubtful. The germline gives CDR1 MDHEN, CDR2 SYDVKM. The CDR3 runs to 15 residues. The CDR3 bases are TGTGCCAGCAGTTCATCCGGGACAGGGAGCTACGAGCAGTACTTC. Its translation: CASSSSGTGSYEQYF.

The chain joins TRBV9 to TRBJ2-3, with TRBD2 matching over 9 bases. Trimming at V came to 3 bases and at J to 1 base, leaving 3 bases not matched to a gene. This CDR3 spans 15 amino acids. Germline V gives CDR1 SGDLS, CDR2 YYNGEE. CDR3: CASSAWTSGTDTQYF. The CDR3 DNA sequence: TGTGCCAGCAGCGCCTGGACTAGCGGCACAGATACGCAGTATTTT. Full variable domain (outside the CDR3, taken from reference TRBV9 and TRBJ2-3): DSGVTQTPKHLITATGQRVTLRCSPRSGDLSVYWYQQSLDQGLQFLIQYYNGEERAKGNILERFSAQQFPDLHSELNLSSLELGDSALYFCASSAWTSGTDTQYFGPGTRLTVL.